This T cell receptor beta chain appears in the sequencing data of a study of PD-1 blockade in mismatch repair-deficient tumors. Time point noted: approximately ten-day in vitro stimulation with candidate mutation-associated neoantigen peptide 1. Each of several ELISpot-reactive candidate peptides was used for roughly 11-day stimulation. Clones were sequenced by immunoSEQ multiplex PCR, and TCRdb holds only the in-frame ones, with some missing. The table shows several thousand clones, with about 90% occurring only once. As regards this clone: Its antigen is not identified.

Sequenced material: cells cultured in vitro, taken from a patient treated with pembrolizumab. The receptor was isolated from an adult with mismatch repair-deficient cancer.

The CDR3 coding sequence is TGTGCCACCAGCGGGGACAGGGGCTTCTATGGCTACACCTTC. As protein: CATSGDRGFYGYTF. The chain links TRBV15 to TRBJ1-2; TRBD1 matches at 10 bases. The CDR3 is 14 residues long. The V gene end was trimmed by 5 bases and the J gene end by 4 bases; junction bases not matched to a gene: 4. The V gene's germline CDR1 is LNHNV and CDR2 YYDKDF (reference sequence).